These 24 T cell receptor beta chains were sequenced from one sample in a study of response to subunit inactivated influenza vaccine. In TCRdb, the RT-PCR reads were re-called with MiXCR into one record per CDR3 protein. The table lists roughly 670,000 distinct CDR3 sequences, 14% of them singletons. Here the sequenced sample was PBMCs from blood, taken about 14 days before vaccination. The receptor set was obtained from a man aged 45-65 years who received an inactivated influenza vaccine.

This clonotype was detected a few times. V gene TRBV7-9 combines with J gene TRBJ2-7; D is perhaps TRBD2 (5 bases). V gave up 2 bases and J gave up 1 base, with 9 bases separating them. This CDR3 comprises 14 residues. Germline V gives CDR1 SEHNR, CDR2 FQNEAQ (reference sequence). The CDR3: CASSLRTESYEQYF. DNA of the CDR3: TGTGCCAGCAGCTTAAGGACTGAGTCCTACGAGCAGTACTTC.

This clonotype turned up a few times. V and J are TRBV25-1 and TRBJ2-5; D is unclear. V lost 7 bases and J lost 5, with 11 bases in between. Per germline, CDR1 MGHDK and CDR2 SYGVNS. This CDR3 is 12 amino acids long. The CDR3 loop is CASTRNWETQYF. The CDR3 coding sequence is TGTGCCAGCACCCGGAACTGGGAGACCCAGTACTTC.

About this clonotype: Just one base apart from a much larger clone, this may be a read error. This sequence joins TRBV29-1 and TRBJ2-2; 7 bases align to TRBD2. CDR3 size: 15 residues. V lost 1 base, J lost 3 bases, and 5 bases stayed unmatched. Germline V gene lookup returns CDR1 SQVTM and CDR2 ANQGSEA. The CDR3 reads CSVEGAGAHTGELFF. In nucleotides, the CDR3 is TGCAGCGTTGAAGGGGCGGGAGCGCACACCGGGGAGCTGTTTTTT.

Many counts were recorded for this clonotype. This sequence joins TRBV4-1 and TRBJ2-5; D uncertain. Trimming took 0 bases from V and 2 from J, leaving 7 bases between them. CDR1 is MGHRA, CDR2 YSYEKL, per germline. The CDR3 has 14 amino acids. DNA of the CDR3: TGCGCCAGCAGCCAAGATTCCGGGCAAGAGACCCAGTACTTC. This translates into CASSQDSGQETQYF.

This clonotype has just a few counts. The rearrangement links TRBV20-1 to TRBJ2-3; perhaps D is TRBD1 or TRBD2 (5 bases each). From germline, CDR1 is DFQATT and CDR2 SNEGSKA (reference sequence). This CDR3 has 16 residues. The V gene lost 0 bases and the J gene lost 1 base, with 14 bases spanning the gap. CDR3 bases: TGCAGTGCTAGAGATTTAGAACGGGGCCGCACAGATACGCAGTATTTT. Its protein is CSARDLERGRTDTQYF.

This clonotype has a count of ten or more. V gene TRBV4-2 combines with J gene TRBJ2-1; D possibly corresponds to TRBD2 (6 bases). CDR1 is LGHNA, CDR2 YNFKEQ, per germline. V was cut by 1 base and J by 5 bases, with 21 bases left in between. The CDR3 spans 18 residues. In nucleotides, the CDR3 is TGTGCCAGCAGCCAAGGAATTTGGTCGACTAGGACAAACAATGAGCAGTTCTTC. This sequence encodes CASSQGIWSTRTNNEQFF.

This chain links TRBV7-9 with TRBJ2-1, with 9 bases matching TRBD1. The germline V gene has CDR1 SEHNR and CDR2 FQNEAQ (reference sequence). The CDR3 loop spans 15 amino acids. V was clipped by 8 bases and J by 1 base; unmatched bases: 6. For the CDR3, the DNA is TGTGCCAGCCCTATCGGGACAGGGTCCTACAATGAGCAGTTCTTC. Translating gives CASPIGTGSYNEQFF.

In this sample, this clonotype turned up a few times. This chain uses TRBV9 with TRBJ2-5; TRBD2 might be the D (5 bases). Germline assignment: CDR1 SGDLS and CDR2 YYNGEE. Trimming left V 3 bases short and J 1 base short, with 13 bases between. The CDR3 covers 15 residues. The CDR3 DNA sequence: TGTGCCAGCAGCGACTCACCGGGAATCCAAGAGACCCAGTACTTC. The encoded protein is CASSDSPGIQETQYF.

This clonotype was seen at least ten times. The CDR3 reads CSALLDRTDTQYF. CDR3 bases: TGCAGTGCTCTACTCGACCGCACAGATACGCAGTATTTT. The chain uses TRBV20-1 and TRBJ2-3; D is undetermined. Trimming left V 5 bases short and J 1 base short, with 10 bases between. The CDR3 totals 13 residues. Germline loops: CDR1 DFQATT, CDR2 SNEGSKA (reference sequence).

The chain joins TRBV2 to TRBJ1-2; no definite D call. Germline CDR1 reads SNHLY; CDR2 reads FYNNEI. The CDR3 loop spans 14 amino acids. Trimming took 6 bases from V and 0 from J, leaving 11 bases between them. The CDR3 loop reads CASRARPTNYGYTF. The CDR3, as DNA: TGTGCCAGCAGGGCAAGACCCACTAACTATGGCTACACCTTC.

The chain's CDR3 is CASSYSWGAGANVLTF. For the CDR3, the DNA is TGTGCCAGCAGTTACTCGTGGGGAGCTGGGGCCAACGTCCTGACTTTC. This chain joins TRBV6-2 or TRBV6-3 and TRBJ2-6, with D possibly matching TRBD2 (5 bases). CDR3 length: 16 residues. Germline values: CDR1 MNHEY, CDR2 SVGEGT. Trimming took off 0 bases at V and 2 bases at J, with 8 bases between the two ends.

This clonotype has more than one count but fewer than ten. V and J are TRBV7-9 and TRBJ1-2; 7 bases are shared with TRBD1. The ends lost 7 bases at V and 2 bases at J; junction bases unmatched: 7. The CDR3 runs 14 residues. Germline CDR1 SEHNR, CDR2 FQNEAQ (reference sequence). For the CDR3, the DNA is TGTGCCAGCACCGCGACAGGGCTCAACTATGGCTACACCTTC. Its translation: CASTATGLNYGYTF.

The V gene is TRBV20-1, the J gene TRBJ2-7, with 8 bases fitting TRBD2. The trim removed 2 bases at V and 2 bases at J, leaving 5 bases unmatched. The CDR3 spans 14 residues. Per germline, CDR1 DFQATT and CDR2 SNEGSKA (reference sequence). The CDR3, as DNA: TGCAGTGCTAGACGGCGGGAGGTTACCTACGAGCAGTACTTC. Translated, it gives CSARRREVTYEQYF.

The CDR3 reads CASSSIGEWAEAFF. The CDR3 DNA sequence: TGTGCCAGCAGTTCGATTGGAGAATGGGCTGAAGCTTTCTTT. This chain connects TRBV6-5 to TRBJ1-1; D ambiguous. The CDR3 is 14 residues long. V lost 4 bases and J lost 6, with 15 bases in between. CDR1 is MNHEY and CDR2 is SVGAGI in the germline V gene.

The chain employs TRBV9 and TRBJ2-2; 9 nucleotides align to TRBD1. Unmatched junction bases numbered 6, after V lost 10 bases and J lost 5 bases. CDR1 and CDR2 (germline): SGDLS, YYNGEE. This CDR3 contains 13 residues. CDR3 protein: CASTGGSTGELFF. The CDR3 nucleotides are TGTGCCTCCACAGGGGGCTCAACCGGGGAGCTGTTTTTT. Complete variable domain (other parts from reference TRBV9 and TRBJ2-2): DSGVTQTPKHLITATGQRVTLRCSPRSGDLSVYWYQQSLDQGLQFLIQYYNGEERAKGNILERFSAQQFPDLHSELNLSSLELGDSALYFCASTGGSTGELFFGEGSRLTVL.

This clonotype was picked up a small number of times. The chain recombines TRBV2 with TRBJ2-3; 11 bases line up with TRBD2. Losses at the gene ends were 10 bases for V and 10 bases for J; bases not matched to a gene: 7. Germline lookup yields CDR1 SNHLY and CDR2 FYNNEI. The CDR3 length is 12 residues. CDR3 coding DNA: TGTGCCACCAACCTTAGCGGGAGGGCGCAGTATTTT. Its translation is CATNLSGRAQYF.

This clonotype was seen ten or more times. The rearrangement links TRBV5-1 to TRBJ2-1, with 7 bases matching TRBD2. This CDR3 spans 16 amino acids. Trimming took 4 bases from V and 3 from J; bases not matched to a gene: 10. CDR1 and CDR2 (germline): SGHRS, YFSETQ. CDR3: CASSREGAGLYNEQFF. In DNA form, the CDR3 reads TGCGCCAGCAGCCGCGAAGGAGCGGGACTCTACAATGAGCAGTTCTTC.

The sample holds a few counts of this clonotype. The J gene is TRBJ2-1, the V gene TRBV5-6; 13 bases are shared with TRBD2. The CDR3 is made up of 20 amino acids. The germline V gene has CDR1 SGHDT and CDR2 YYEEEE. The V and J ends lost 1 base and 4 bases, in that order; junction bases with no gene match: 14. CDR3 coding DNA: TGTGCCAGCAGCTTGAAGGCAGGGGGCTGGGGACTAGCGGGATACAATGAGCAGTTCTTC. Its protein product is CASSLKAGGWGLAGYNEQFF.

In its sample, this clonotype was seen a few times. The chain uses TRBV12-3 or TRBV12-4 and TRBJ2-7; D is uncertain. This CDR3 has 13 amino acids. Trimming stripped 3 bases from V and 6 bases from J, with 12 bases between. CDR3 DNA: TGTGCCAGCAGTTTGGTGGGCGACGGCGAGCAGTACTTC. Protein product: CASSLVGDGEQYF.

This clonotype came up many times. The rearrangement links TRBV5-1 to TRBJ2-5; unclear D gene. Trimming shortened V by 0 bases and J by 2 bases, and 8 bases separated the two germline ends. The length of the CDR3 is 14 residues. The germline V gene has CDR1 SGHRS and CDR2 YFSETQ. CDR3 bases: TGCGCCAGCAGCTTGGAGGGCGGACAAGAGACCCAGTACTTC. The encoded protein is CASSLEGGQETQYF. Filled out from reference TRBV5-1 and TRBJ2-5, the complete variable domain reads KAGVTQTPRYLIKTRGQQVTLSCSPISGHRSVSWYQQTPGQGLQFLFEYFSETQRNKGNFPGRFSGRQFSNSRSEMNVSTLELGDSALYLCASSLEGGQETQYFGPGTRLLVL.

A few counts support this clonotype. V and J are TRBV7-2 and TRBJ2-2; D not resolved. The V end lost 1 base, the J end lost 3 bases, and 9 bases lay between the germline ends. CDR3 length: 15 residues. Germline V gives CDR1 SGHTA, CDR2 FQGNSA. CDR3 DNA: TGTGCCAGCAGCTTAGGTGCTCGCGACACCGGGGAGCTGTTTTTT. Protein: CASSLGARDTGELFF. Full variable domain (outside the CDR3, taken from reference TRBV7-2 and TRBJ2-2): GAGVSQSPSNKVTEKGKDVELRCDPISGHTALYWYRQSLGQGLEFLIYFQGNSAPDKSGLPSDRFSAERTGGSVSTLTIQRTQQEDSAVYLCASSLGARDTGELFFGEGSRLTVL.

The gene calls are TRBV20-1 and TRBJ2-1; possibly TRBD2 for D (6 bases). The CDR3 totals 14 residues. CDR1 DFQATT and CDR2 SNEGSKA come from the germline V gene (reference sequence). Trimming cost V 0 bases and J 2 bases, with 8 bases left between them. CDR3 loop: CSARDRGAYNEQFF. The CDR3, as DNA: TGCAGTGCTAGAGATCGCGGGGCCTACAATGAGCAGTTCTTC.

The chain employs TRBV5-1 and TRBJ2-5, with 7 bases lining up with TRBD1. Looked up from germline, CDR1 is SGHRS and CDR2 is YFSETQ. The CDR3 contains 13 residues. Unmatched junction bases numbered 4, after V lost 5 bases and J lost 3 bases. CDR3 amino acids: CASRGDRKETQYF. CDR3 nucleotide sequence: TGCGCCAGCAGGGGGGACAGAAAAGAGACCCAGTACTTC.

J is TRBJ2-1 and V is TRBV29-1; 8 nucleotides match TRBD2. Per the germline V gene, CDR1 is SQVTM and CDR2 is ANQGSEA. The CDR3 spans 13 residues. The trim removed 2 bases at V and 9 bases at J, leaving 6 bases unmatched. CDR3 bases: TGCAGCGTTGAAAGTAGCGGGATGAGTGAGCAGTTCTTC. Translated: CSVESSGMSEQFF.